Listed below are T cell receptor beta chains from one sample, sequenced in a study of beta chain features in type 1 diabetes. Sequencing was performed with immunoSEQ multiplex PCR; in TCRdb, only in-frame clones are kept and a portion is missing. This sample has some 300,000 clones, with 7% to 9% found just once. The source material was central memory CD4+ T cells from blood. These receptors originate from a woman aged 18-29 years in good health. Both conserved end residues are part of each CDR3. D genes are given only for firm matches. Not every row has a clone size; where given, it reads once, few, many or a size class.

TGTGCCAGCAGGGCTCAGGCTGTGAACACTGAAGCTTTCTTT | CASRAQAVNTEAFF | few | TRBJ1-1 | - | TRBV7-8
TGCGCCAGCAGCTTAAGGGTTCGAGGCACAGATACGCAGTATTTT | CASSLRVRGTDTQYF | few | TRBJ2-3 | - | TRBV5-1
TGTGCCAGCCGTCAAGGGGGTGGTGAAAAACTGTTTTTT | CASRQGGGEKLFF | few | TRBJ1-4 | - | TRBV4-2
TGTGCCAGCAGCGCGCGGGACCTCTCTAAAGAGACCCAGTACTTC | CASSARDLSKETQYF | few | TRBJ2-5 | - | TRBV7-2
TGTGCCAGCAGCCTGATACGGGGGGATACGCAGTATTTT | CASSLIRGDTQYF | - | TRBJ2-3 | - | TRBV7-2
TGCGCCAGCAGCCCCAGACGAACTTACACCGGGGAGCTGTTTTTT | CASSPRRTYTGELFF | few | TRBJ2-2 | - | TRBV5-1
TGTGCCAGCAGCTTAACAGGAAAGGACTATGGCTACACCTTC | CASSLTGKDYGYTF | few | TRBJ1-2 | - | TRBV11-1
TGTGCCAGCAGCAAGACACGGGCCCAGGGGTTATCTCAGTACTTC | CASSKTRAQGLSQYF | few | TRBJ2-4 | - | TRBV28
TGTGCCAGCAGTCCGGTCTTATCTGAAGCTTTCTTT | CASSPVLSEAFF | few | TRBJ1-1 | - | TRBV7-9
TGTGCCAGCAGCCCGCAGGGGGCTACGGTGACTGAAGCTTTCTTT | CASSPQGATVTEAFF | few | TRBJ1-1 | TRBD1 | TRBV5-4
TGCGCCAGCAGCCTATCGGGACTCCCCGGGGAGACCCAGTACTTC | CASSLSGLPGETQYF | - | TRBJ2-5 | - | TRBV4-3